The following is a TCR beta chain sequence with its context. The data derive from a study of cytomegalovirus exposure and HLA in healthy donors. Method: immunoSEQ multiplex PCR; TCRdb's copy keeps in-frame clones and lacks some. The repertoire consists of roughly 220,000 clones, with around 80% occurring once and the leading ten covering about 14%. This CDR3 has 15 amino acids. V was pared by 2 bases and J by 7 bases, with 14 bases between. Per germline, CDR1 SGHNT and CDR2 YENEEA. The receptor's source is a woman aged 25 to 39 in good health and CMV-seropositive. Sequencing was performed on PBMCs. The V gene is TRBV11-3, the J gene TRBJ2-2; D possibly matches TRBD1 or TRBD2 (6 bases each). DNA of the CDR3: TGTGCCAGCAGCTTACCGGGGGCGCGTAACGGGGAGCTGTTTTTT. Its translation is CASSLPGARNGELFF.